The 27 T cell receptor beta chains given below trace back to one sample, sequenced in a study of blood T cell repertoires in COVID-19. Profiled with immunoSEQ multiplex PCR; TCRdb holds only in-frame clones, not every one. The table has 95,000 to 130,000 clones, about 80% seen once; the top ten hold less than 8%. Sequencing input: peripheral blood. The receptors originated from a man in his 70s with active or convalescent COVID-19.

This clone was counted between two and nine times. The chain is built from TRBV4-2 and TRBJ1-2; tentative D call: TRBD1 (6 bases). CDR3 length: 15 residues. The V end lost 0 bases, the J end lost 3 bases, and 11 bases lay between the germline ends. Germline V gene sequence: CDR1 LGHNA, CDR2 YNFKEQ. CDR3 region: CASSQDTGTYYGYTF. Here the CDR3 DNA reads TGTGCCAGCAGCCAAGATACAGGGACATACTATGGCTACACCTTC.

The CDR3 region has the DNA TGTGCCAGCAGTTTGGGGGCAGGGTTTCAAGCTTTCTTT. Amino acid sequence: CASSLGAGFQAFF. V is TRBV12-3 or TRBV12-4 and J is TRBJ1-1; possibly TRBD1 for D (6 bases). This CDR3 spans 13 amino acids. The V end was cut by 3 bases, the J end by 9 bases, with 14 bases between.

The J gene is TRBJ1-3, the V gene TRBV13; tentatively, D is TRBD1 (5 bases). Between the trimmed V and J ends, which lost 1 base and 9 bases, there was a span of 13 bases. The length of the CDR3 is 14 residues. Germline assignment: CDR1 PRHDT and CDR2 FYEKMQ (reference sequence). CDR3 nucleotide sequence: TGTGCCAGCAGCTTAGTCGGACAACGGACCACCATATATTTT. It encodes CASSLVGQRTTIYF. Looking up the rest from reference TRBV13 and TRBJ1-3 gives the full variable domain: AAGVIQSPRHLIKEKRETATLKCYPIPRHDTVYWYQQGPGQDPQFLISFYEKMQSDKGSIPDRFSAQQFSDYHSELNMSSLELGDSALYFCASSLVGQRTTIYFGEGSWLTVV.

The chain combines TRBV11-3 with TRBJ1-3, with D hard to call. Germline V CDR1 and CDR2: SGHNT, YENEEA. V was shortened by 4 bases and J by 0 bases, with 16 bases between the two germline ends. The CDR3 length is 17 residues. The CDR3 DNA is TGTGCCAGCAGCTCGCTCGCAGGCACCCACTCTGGAAACACCATATATTTT. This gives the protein CASSSLAGTHSGNTIYF.

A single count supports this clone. CDR3: CAISESTANQPQHF. The CDR3 DNA follows: TGTGCCATCAGTGAGTCTACAGCAAATCAGCCCCAGCATTTT. V and J are TRBV10-3 and TRBJ1-5; unclear D gene. Germline V gene data show CDR1 as ENHRY and CDR2 as SYGVKD. The CDR3 contains 14 residues. Trimming left V 0 bases short and J 4 bases short, with 7 bases between.

The CDR3 DNA is TGTGCCAGCACCGAACAGGGATGGTCTGGCTACACCTTC. Amino acids: CASTEQGWSGYTF. The rearrangement uses TRBV7-8 and TRBJ1-2, with a tentative D call TRBD1 (6 bases). This CDR3 is 13 amino acids long. Germline CDR1 reads SGHVS; CDR2 reads FQNEAQ. The V end lost 7 bases, the J end lost 7 bases, and 16 bases lay between the germline ends.

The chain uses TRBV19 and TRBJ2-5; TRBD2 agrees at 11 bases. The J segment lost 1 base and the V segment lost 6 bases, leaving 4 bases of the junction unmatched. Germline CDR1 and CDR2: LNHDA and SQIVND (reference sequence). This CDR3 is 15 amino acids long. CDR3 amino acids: CASSETSGAQETQYF. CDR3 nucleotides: TGTGCCAGTAGCGAGACTAGCGGGGCCCAAGAGACCCAGTACTTC.

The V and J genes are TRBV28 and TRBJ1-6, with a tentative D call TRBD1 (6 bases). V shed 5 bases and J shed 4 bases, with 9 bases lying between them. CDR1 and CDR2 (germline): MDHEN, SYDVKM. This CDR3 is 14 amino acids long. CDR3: CASSPDSYNSPLHF. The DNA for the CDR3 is TGTGCCAGCAGTCCGGACAGTTATAATTCACCCCTCCACTTT.

This CDR3 reads CASSEGVGEDRDIFEQFF. The CDR3 DNA reads as TGTGCCAGCAGCGAAGGGGTGGGCGAGGACAGGGACATTTTTGAGCAGTTCTTC. The V and J genes are TRBV9 and TRBJ2-1; TRBD1 matches 8 bases. The V and J ends lost 3 bases and 9 bases, in that order; junction bases with no gene match: 20. The CDR3 covers 18 residues. CDR1 is SGDLS, CDR2 YYNGEE, per germline.

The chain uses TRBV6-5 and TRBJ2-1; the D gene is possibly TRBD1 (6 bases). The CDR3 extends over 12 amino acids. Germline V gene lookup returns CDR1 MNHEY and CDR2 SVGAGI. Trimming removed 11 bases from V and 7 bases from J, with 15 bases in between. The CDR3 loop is CAVQGPSNEQFF. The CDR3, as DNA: TGTGCCGTGCAGGGGCCTTCAAATGAGCAGTTCTTC.

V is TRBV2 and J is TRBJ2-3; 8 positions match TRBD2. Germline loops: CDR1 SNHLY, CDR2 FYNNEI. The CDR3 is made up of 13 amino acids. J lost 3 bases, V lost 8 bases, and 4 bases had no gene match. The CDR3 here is CASWGGGTDTQYF. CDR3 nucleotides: TGTGCCAGCTGGGGCGGGGGGACAGATACGCAGTATTTT.

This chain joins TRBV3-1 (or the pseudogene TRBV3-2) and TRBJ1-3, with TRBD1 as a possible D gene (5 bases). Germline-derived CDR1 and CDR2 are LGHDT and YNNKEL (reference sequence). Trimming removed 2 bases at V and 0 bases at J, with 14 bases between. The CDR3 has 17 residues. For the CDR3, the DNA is TGTGCCAGCAGCCAATCTGGGGCAAGGCTCTCTGGAAACACCATATATTTT. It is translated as CASSQSGARLSGNTIYF.

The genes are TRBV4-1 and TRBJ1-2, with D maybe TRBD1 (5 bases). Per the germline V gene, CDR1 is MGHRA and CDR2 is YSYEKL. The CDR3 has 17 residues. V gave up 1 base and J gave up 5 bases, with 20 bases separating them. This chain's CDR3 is CASSQVIGGVVFYGYTF. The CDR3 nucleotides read TGCGCCAGCAGCCAAGTCATCGGGGGTGTCGTATTTTATGGCTACACCTTC.

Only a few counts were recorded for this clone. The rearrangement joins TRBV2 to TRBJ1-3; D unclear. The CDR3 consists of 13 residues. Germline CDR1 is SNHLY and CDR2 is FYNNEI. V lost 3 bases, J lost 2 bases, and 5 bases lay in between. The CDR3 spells CASSERTGNTIYF. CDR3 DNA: TGTGCCAGCAGTGAGCGAACTGGAAACACCATATATTTT.

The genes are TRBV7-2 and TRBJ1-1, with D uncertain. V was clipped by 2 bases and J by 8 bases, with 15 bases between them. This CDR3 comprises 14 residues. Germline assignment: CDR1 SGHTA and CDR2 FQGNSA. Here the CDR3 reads CASSLMPSQAEAFF. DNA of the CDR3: TGTGCCAGCAGCTTAATGCCAAGCCAGGCCGAAGCTTTCTTT.

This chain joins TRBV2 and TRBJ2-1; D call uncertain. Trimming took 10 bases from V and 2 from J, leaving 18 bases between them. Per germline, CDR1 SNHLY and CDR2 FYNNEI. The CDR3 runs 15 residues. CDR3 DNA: TGTGCCACCACCGGCGGCTTAACGCCCTACAATGAGCAGTTCTTC. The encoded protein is CATTGGLTPYNEQFF.

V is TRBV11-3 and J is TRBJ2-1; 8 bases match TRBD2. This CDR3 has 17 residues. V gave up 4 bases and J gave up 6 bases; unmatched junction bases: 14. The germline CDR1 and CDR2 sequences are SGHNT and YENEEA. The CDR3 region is CASSSRTSGRSSNEQFF. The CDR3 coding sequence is TGTGCCAGCAGCTCGCGGACGAGCGGGAGATCATCCAATGAGCAGTTCTTC.

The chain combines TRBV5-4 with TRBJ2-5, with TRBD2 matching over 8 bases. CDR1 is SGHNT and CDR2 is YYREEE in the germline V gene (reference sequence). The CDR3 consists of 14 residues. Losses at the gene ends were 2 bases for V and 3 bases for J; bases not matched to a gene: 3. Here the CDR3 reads CASSLSAGEETQYF. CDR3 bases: TGTGCCAGCAGCTTATCAGCGGGGGAAGAGACCCAGTACTTC.

The chain's CDR3 is CASSLVVSSYEQYF. The CDR3 nucleotides read TGTGCCAGCAGCTTAGTAGTGTCTAGCTACGAGCAGTACTTC. The V gene is TRBV7-8, the J gene TRBJ2-7; D ambiguous. CDR1 and CDR2 (germline): SGHVS, FQNEAQ. This CDR3 contains 14 residues. With 1 base removed from V and 3 bases from J, the gap between germline ends came to 10 bases.

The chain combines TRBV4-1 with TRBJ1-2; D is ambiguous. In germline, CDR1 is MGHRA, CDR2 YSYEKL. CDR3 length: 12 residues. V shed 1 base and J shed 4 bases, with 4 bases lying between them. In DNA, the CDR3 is TGCGCCAGCAGCCAAGGACTCTATGGCTACACCTTC. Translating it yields CASSQGLYGYTF.

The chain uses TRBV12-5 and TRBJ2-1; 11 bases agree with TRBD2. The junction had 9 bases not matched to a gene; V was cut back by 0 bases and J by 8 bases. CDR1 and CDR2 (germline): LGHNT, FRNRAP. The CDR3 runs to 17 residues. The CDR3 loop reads CASGLVLGLAGGDEQFF. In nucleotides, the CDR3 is TGTGCTAGTGGTTTGGTACTGGGGCTAGCGGGAGGCGATGAGCAGTTCTTC.

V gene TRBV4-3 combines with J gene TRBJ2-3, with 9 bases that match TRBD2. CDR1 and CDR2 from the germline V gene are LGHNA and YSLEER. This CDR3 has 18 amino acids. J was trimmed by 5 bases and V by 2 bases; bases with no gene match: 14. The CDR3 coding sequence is TGCGCCAGCAGCCAACTGGGTGTAGTAGCGGGAGCGGTAGATACGCAGTATTTT. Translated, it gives CASSQLGVVAGAVDTQYF.

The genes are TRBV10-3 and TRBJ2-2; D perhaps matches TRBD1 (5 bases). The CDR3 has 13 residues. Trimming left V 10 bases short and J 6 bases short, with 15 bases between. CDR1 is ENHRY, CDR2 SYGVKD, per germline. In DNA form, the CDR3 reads TGTGCCACGTCAGGGTTTTCAGCCGGGGAGCTGTTTTTT. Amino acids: CATSGFSAGELFF.

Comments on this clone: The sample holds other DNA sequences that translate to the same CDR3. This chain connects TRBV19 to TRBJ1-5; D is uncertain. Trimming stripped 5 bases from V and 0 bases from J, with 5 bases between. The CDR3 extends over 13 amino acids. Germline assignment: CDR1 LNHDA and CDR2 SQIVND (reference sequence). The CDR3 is CASSPYSNQPQHF. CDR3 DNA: TGTGCCAGTAGTCCTTATAGCAATCAGCCCCAGCATTTT.

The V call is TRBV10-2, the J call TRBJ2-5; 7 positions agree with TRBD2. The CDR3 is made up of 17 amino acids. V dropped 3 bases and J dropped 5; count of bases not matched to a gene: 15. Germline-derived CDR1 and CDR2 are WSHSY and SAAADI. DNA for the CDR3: TGCGCCAGCAGTGATATCGGCGGGAGTGGTGCATGGGAGACCCAGTACTTC. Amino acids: CASSDIGGSGAWETQYF.

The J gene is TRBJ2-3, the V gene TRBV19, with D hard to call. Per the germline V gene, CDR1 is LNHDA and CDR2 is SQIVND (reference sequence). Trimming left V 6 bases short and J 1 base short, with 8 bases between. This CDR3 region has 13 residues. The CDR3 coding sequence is TGTGCCAGTAGCAACGGTGGCACAGATACGCAGTATTTT. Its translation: CASSNGGTDTQYF.

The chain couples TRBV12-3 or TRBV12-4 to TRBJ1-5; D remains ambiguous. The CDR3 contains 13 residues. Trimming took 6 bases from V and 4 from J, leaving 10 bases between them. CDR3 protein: CASSTGINQPQHF. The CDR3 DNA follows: TGTGCCAGCAGCACGGGGATTAATCAGCCCCAGCATTTT.